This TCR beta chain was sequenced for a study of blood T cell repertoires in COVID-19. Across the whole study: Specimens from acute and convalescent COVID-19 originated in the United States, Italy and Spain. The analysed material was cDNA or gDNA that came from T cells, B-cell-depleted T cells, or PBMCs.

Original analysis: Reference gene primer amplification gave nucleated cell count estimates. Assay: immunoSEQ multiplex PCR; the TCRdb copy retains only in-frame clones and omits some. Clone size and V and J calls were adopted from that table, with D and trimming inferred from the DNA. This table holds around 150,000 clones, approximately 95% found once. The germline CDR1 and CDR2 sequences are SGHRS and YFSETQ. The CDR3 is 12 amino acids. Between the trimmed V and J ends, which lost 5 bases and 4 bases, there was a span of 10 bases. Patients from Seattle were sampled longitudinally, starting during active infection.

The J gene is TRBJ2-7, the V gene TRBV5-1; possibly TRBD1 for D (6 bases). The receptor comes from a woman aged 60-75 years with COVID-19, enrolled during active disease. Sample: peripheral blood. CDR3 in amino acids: CASRGATYEQYF. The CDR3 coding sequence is TGCGCCAGCAGGGGGGCAACGTACGAGCAGTACTTC.